Each of the 23 T cell receptor beta chains below was sequenced from the same sample in a study of T cells in Graves' hyperthyroidism and ophthalmopathy. Amplification of TCR beta CDR3 regions used RNA as the template. Carried out on the TCR CDR3, a first-round RT-PCR used the HTBI primer set. TCRdb re-derived calls from the multiplex PCR reads in MiXCR, one entry per CDR3 protein. This sample carries some 570,000 distinct CDR3 sequences, over 15% of them seen once, and the ten largest clones take approximately 15%. Sequenced input: blood. These receptors all come from a young woman with Graves' ophthalmopathy.

In this sample, this clonotype turned up many times. This chain links TRBV5-1 with TRBJ1-2; D not certain. Deletions cut 3 bases from V and 6 bases from J, with 9 bases between. From germline, CDR1 is SGHRS and CDR2 YFSETQ. The CDR3 has 12 amino acids. The DNA of the CDR3 is TGCGCCAGCAGCTCCGACAAGGATGGCTACACCTTC. Translating it yields CASSSDKDGYTF.

The rearrangement links TRBV7-9 to TRBJ2-5, with D maybe TRBD2 (5 bases). There are 14 residues in the CDR3. CDR1 is SEHNR, CDR2 FQNEAQ, per germline (reference sequence). V was shortened by 2 bases and J by 5 bases, with 12 bases between the two germline ends. CDR3 in amino acids: CASSLHSGGETQYF. The CDR3 DNA is TGTGCCAGCAGCTTACACAGCGGTGGGGAGACCCAGTACTTC. The whole variable domain, remainder taken from reference TRBV7-9 and TRBJ2-5, is DTGVSQNPRHKITKRGQNVTFRCDPISEHNRLYWYRQTLGQGPEFLTYFQNEAQLEKSRLLSDRFSAERPKGSFSTLEIQRTEQGDSAMYLCASSLHSGGETQYFGPGTRLLVL.

Notes on this clonotype: A read error may account for a junction end that differs from germline. The rearrangement joins TRBV7-8 to TRBJ1-2; D is possibly TRBD1 (5 bases). Germline assignment: CDR1 SGHVS and CDR2 FQNEAQ. The CDR3 runs 17 residues. DNA of the CDR3: TGCGCCAGCAGCCAAGAGTCAGGGATGGAATCTAACTATGGCTACACCTTC. Translated, it gives CASSQESGMESNYGYTF.

This clonotype has a single count. This may arise from a read error, as a much more abundant clone is one base away. The chain joins TRBV27 to TRBJ2-5; possibly TRBD2 for D (6 bases). The CDR3 has 14 residues. Germline V gives CDR1 MNHEY, CDR2 SMNVEV (reference sequence). CDR3 in amino acids: CASTPWGVGETQNF. The CDR3 nucleotides read TGTGCCAGCACTCCCTGGGGGGTTGGAGAGACCCAGAACTTC.

This clonotype was recorded a few times. This sequence joins TRBV9 and TRBJ2-3; 10 bases line up with TRBD1. Germline V lookup: CDR1 SGDLS, CDR2 YYNGEE. Trimming removed 4 bases from V and 1 base from J; junction bases left unmatched: 15. The CDR3 has 19 residues. CDR3 bases: TGTGCCAGCAGCACCCAACCGGGACAGGGGAAGGAGCGCACAGATACGCAGTATTTT. This translates into CASSTQPGQGKERTDTQYF. The variable domain in full, with the rest retrieved from reference TRBV9 and TRBJ2-3, is DSGVTQTPKHLITATGQRVTLRCSPRSGDLSVYWYQQSLDQGLQFLIQYYNGEERAKGNILERFSAQQFPDLHSELNLSSLELGDSALYFCASSTQPGQGKERTDTQYFGPGTRLTVL.

This clonotype was counted many times. The rearrangement joins TRBV5-6 to TRBJ1-1, with 8 bases fitting TRBD1. Germline V gene data show CDR1 as SGHDT and CDR2 as YYEEEE. The J segment lost 4 bases and the V segment lost 3 bases, leaving 5 bases of the junction unmatched. This CDR3 has 14 amino acids. The CDR3 DNA reads TGTGCCAGCAGCTGGCAGGGGGCAATCACTGAAGCTTTCTTT. It is translated as CASSWQGAITEAFF. The entire variable domain, with the rest obtained from reference TRBV5-6 and TRBJ1-1, is as follows: DAGVTQSPTHLIKTRGQQVTLRCSPKSGHDTVSWYQQALGQGPQFIFQYYEEEERQRGNFPDRFSGHQFPNYSSELNVNALLLGDSALYLCASSWQGAITEAFFGQGTRLTVV.

V is TRBV3-1 and J is TRBJ2-6; the D is unclear. CDR1 and CDR2 (germline): LGHDT, YNNKEL (reference sequence). Trimming shortened V by 1 base and J by 0 bases, and 16 bases separated the two germline ends. The CDR3 has 19 amino acids. CDR3 region: CASSQVLPSSFSGANVLTF. For the CDR3, the DNA is TGTGCCAGCAGCCAAGTCCTGCCCTCCAGCTTCTCTGGGGCCAACGTCCTGACTTTC.

The chain links TRBV19 to TRBJ1-5, with D maybe TRBD1 (6 bases). This CDR3 spans 14 amino acids. Trimming left V 3 bases short and J 4 bases short, with 10 bases between. Per the germline V gene, CDR1 is LNHDA and CDR2 is SQIVND (reference sequence). The CDR3 loop reads CASSMEQGNQPQHF. The CDR3 DNA sequence: TGTGCCAGTAGTATGGAACAGGGAAATCAGCCCCAGCATTTT.

This clonotype was recorded at least ten times. V and J are TRBV3-1 and TRBJ2-3, with D tentatively TRBD2 (5 bases). Deletions cut 0 bases from V and 1 base from J, with 17 bases between. Per germline, CDR1 LGHDT and CDR2 YNNKEL (reference sequence). This CDR3 region has 18 residues. The CDR3 reads CASSQDHPRALRTDTQYF. CDR3 nucleotides: TGTGCCAGCAGCCAAGACCACCCGCGGGCTTTACGCACAGATACGCAGTATTTT.

This clonotype was counted a few times. The chain recombines TRBV4-1 with TRBJ1-3, with a tentative D call TRBD1 (6 bases). Trimming stripped 0 bases from V and 13 bases from J, with 10 bases between. The germline CDR1 and CDR2 sequences are MGHRA and YSYEKL. The CDR3 consists of 12 residues. This chain's CDR3 is CASSQDGQGIYF. The CDR3, as DNA: TGCGCCAGCAGCCAAGATGGGCAGGGGATATATTTT.

The sample holds many counts of this clonotype. The V call is TRBV4-2, the J call TRBJ1-5, with a weak D call TRBD1 (5 bases). The germline V gene encodes CDR1 LGHNA and CDR2 YNFKEQ. This CDR3 comprises 15 residues. The V gene lost 5 bases and the J gene lost 3 bases, with 14 bases spanning the gap. CDR3 nucleotide sequence: TGTGCCAGCAGCAAACACCGGGACTCCAATCAGCCCCAGCATTTT. Translation: CASSKHRDSNQPQHF.

This clonotype came up many times. This rearrangement joins TRBV7-2 to TRBJ2-5; the D is unclear. The germline V and J ends were trimmed by 3 bases and 1 base, with 9 bases remaining between them. The CDR3 length is 14 residues. Germline CDR1 reads SGHTA; CDR2 reads FQGNSA. CDR3 amino acids: CASSFIHSQETQYF. The CDR3 DNA reads as TGTGCCAGCAGCTTTATCCACAGCCAAGAGACCCAGTACTTC.

This clonotype occurred a few times. The DNA for the CDR3 is TGTGCCAGCAGCTTACGCGGGACAGCCGGGGATTCACCCCTCCACTTT. Translation: CASSLRGTAGDSPLHF. The chain uses TRBV11-2 and TRBJ1-6; the match to TRBD1 covers 7 bases. This CDR3 comprises 16 residues. CDR1 is SGHAT, CDR2 FQNNGV, per germline. The V segment lost 2 bases and the J segment 8 bases; nucleotides outside the gene matches: 9.

A remark on this clonotype: Possible read error: a much larger clone is one base away. This sequence joins TRBV12-3 or TRBV12-4 and TRBJ1-1, with D possibly TRBD1 on 5 matching bases. The CDR3 runs to 14 residues. The CDR3 bases are TGTGCCAGCAACCCGGGACTTCTGAACACTGAAGCTCTCTTT. Its translation is CASNPGLLNTEALF.

The sample holds many counts of this clonotype. The rearrangement joins TRBV5-6 to TRBJ1-2, with a possible D match to TRBD1 (6 bases). Per the germline V gene, CDR1 is SGHDT and CDR2 is YYEEEE. The V end was cut by 1 base, the J end by 0 bases, with 7 bases between. The CDR3 loop spans 14 amino acids. DNA for the CDR3: TGTGCCAGCAGCTTGCAGGGGTCTAACTATGGCTACACCTTC. This gives the protein CASSLQGSNYGYTF.

This clonotype has a count of ten or more. The chain has TRBV5-1 and TRBJ1-1, with D unclear. V lost 4 bases, J lost 2 bases, and 18 bases lay in between. The CDR3 length is 16 residues. CDR1 is SGHRS, CDR2 YFSETQ, per germline. CDR3 residues: CASSIGLLVVNTEAFF. The CDR3 coding sequence is TGCGCCAGCAGCATCGGTTTATTAGTTGTCAACACTGAAGCTTTCTTT.

This chain links TRBV27 with TRBJ2-7; no reliable D call. Trimming cost V 6 bases and J 3 bases, with 12 bases left between them. Germline-derived CDR1 and CDR2 are MNHEY and SMNVEV (reference sequence). The CDR3 has 13 amino acids. CDR3 amino acids: CASSNPPHYEQYF. The CDR3 DNA follows: TGTGCCAGCAGCAACCCCCCCCACTACGAGCAGTACTTC.

This clonotype was counted ten times or more. CDR3 residues: CASTLVGTQYF. CDR3 nucleotides: TGTGCCAGCACCCTAGTGGGGACGCAGTATTTT. The chain is built from TRBV28 and TRBJ2-3; D remains ambiguous. This CDR3 contains 11 residues. Germline CDR1 MDHEN, CDR2 SYDVKM. Trimming cost V 7 bases and J 9 bases, with 11 bases left between them. The variable domain in full, completed from reference TRBV28 and TRBJ2-3, reads DVKVTQSSRYLVKRTGEKVFLECVQDMDHENMFWYRQDPGLGLRLIYFSYDVKMKEKGDIPEGYSVSREKKERFSLILESASTNQTSMYLCASTLVGTQYFGPGTRLTVL.

As to this clonotype: Given a much more abundant clone one base away, this may be a read error. This chain connects TRBV20-1 to TRBJ1-6, with TRBD1 as a possible D gene (6 bases). Trimming cost V 1 base and J 8 bases, with 18 bases left between them. Germline CDR1 DFQATT, CDR2 SNEGSKA (reference sequence). There are 16 residues in the CDR3. The CDR3 nucleotides read TGCAGTGCTAGAGGGGGGGACGGGGGCCAGCATTCACCCCTCCACTTT. Residues: CSARGGDGGQHSPLHF.

V and J are TRBV12-5 and TRBJ2-1; 9 nucleotides agree with TRBD2. CDR1 and CDR2 (germline): LGHNT, FRNRAP. The CDR3 length is 16 residues. The trim removed 1 base at V and 6 bases at J, leaving 7 bases unmatched. In DNA form, the CDR3 reads TGTGCTAGTGGTTTGGACATTAGCGGGAGTGGCAATGAGCAGTTCTTC. It is translated as CASGLDISGSGNEQFF.

J is TRBJ2-2 and V is TRBV4-1; 8 nucleotides align to TRBD2. CDR1 and CDR2 from the germline V gene are MGHRA and YSYEKL. The CDR3 consists of 15 residues. With V trimmed by 4 bases and J by 6 bases, 7 bases remained unmatched. The CDR3 sequence: CASSLLSGGPGELFF. CDR3 DNA sequence: TGCGCCAGCAGCCTCCTTTCGGGGGGGCCCGGGGAGCTGTTTTTT.

This chain uses TRBV7-2 with TRBJ2-1; D is possibly TRBD2 (5 bases). Germline V gene data show CDR1 as SGHTA and CDR2 as FQGNSA. The CDR3 is 17 residues long. Between the trimmed V and J ends, which lost 1 base and 8 bases, there was a span of 21 bases. The CDR3 loop is CASSLEVRGEIMDEQFF. Here the CDR3 DNA reads TGTGCCAGCAGCTTAGAGGTCCGGGGTGAAATAATGGATGAGCAGTTCTTC.

V is TRBV15 and J is TRBJ1-6, with a tentative D call TRBD1 (6 bases). The CDR3 covers 15 residues. V lost 5 bases and J lost 4, with 12 bases in between. CDR1 is LNHNV, CDR2 YYDKDF, per germline (reference sequence). The CDR3 region has the DNA TGTGCCACCAGCCCCGGGGGCTATTATAATTCACCCCTCCACTTT. Its translation is CATSPGGYYNSPLHF.